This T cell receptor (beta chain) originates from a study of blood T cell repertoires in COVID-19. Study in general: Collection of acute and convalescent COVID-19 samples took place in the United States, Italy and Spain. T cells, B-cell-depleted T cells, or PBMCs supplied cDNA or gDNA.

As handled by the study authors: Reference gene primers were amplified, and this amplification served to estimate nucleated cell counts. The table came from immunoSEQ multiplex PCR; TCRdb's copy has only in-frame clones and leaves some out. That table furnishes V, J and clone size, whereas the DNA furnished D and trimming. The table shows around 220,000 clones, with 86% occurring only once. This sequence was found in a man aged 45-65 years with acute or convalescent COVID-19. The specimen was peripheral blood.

CDR3 loop: CASKEPIYRNQPQHF. The CDR3 DNA reads as TGTGCCAGTAAGGAACCGATCTACAGGAATCAGCCCCAGCATTTT. The V and J genes are TRBV19 and TRBJ1-5, with D possibly being TRBD1 (5 bases). Trimming took off 7 bases at V and 4 bases at J, with 17 bases between the two ends. There are 15 residues in the CDR3. Germline CDR1 reads LNHDA; CDR2 reads SQIVND (reference sequence).